Described below is a single T cell receptor (beta chain) sequence and its context. The antigen remains unidentified. This entry belongs to a study of cytomegalovirus exposure and HLA in healthy donors. With 60 Vbeta and 13 Jbeta primers, the PCR was carried out. The table came from immunoSEQ multiplex PCR; TCRdb's copy has only in-frame clones and leaves some out. The sample contains some 140,000 clones, around 84% of which appear only once. Overall study results and limits: In a later analysis, at a false discovery rate of 0.05, about 15,000 TCR beta sequences were associated with HLA alleles. Most of the TCR beta V segments (in an earlier analysis) were productive either about 87% or about 30% of the time. With further analysis later on, most CMV-associated TCR beta chains appeared HLA-restricted.

Germline loops: CDR1 SQVTM, CDR2 ANQGSEA. The CDR3 runs to 12 residues. Trimming removed 0 bases at V and 8 bases at J, with 10 bases between. The chain uses TRBV29-1 and TRBJ1-1; D remains ambiguous. The sequence was obtained from a woman aged 40 to 50 in good health and CMV-seropositive. The specimen was PBMCs. This chain's CDR3 is CSVEEHVGEAFF. The CDR3 region has the DNA TGCAGCGTTGAAGAGCATGTCGGGGAAGCTTTCTTT.